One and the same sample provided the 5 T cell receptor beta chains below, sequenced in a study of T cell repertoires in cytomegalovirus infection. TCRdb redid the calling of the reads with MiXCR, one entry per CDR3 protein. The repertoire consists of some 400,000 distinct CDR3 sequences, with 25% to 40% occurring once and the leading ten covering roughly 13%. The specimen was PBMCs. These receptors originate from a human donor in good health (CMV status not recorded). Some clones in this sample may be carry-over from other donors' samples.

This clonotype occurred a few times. CDR3 amino acids: CASSLGTVNEQFF. The CDR3 DNA follows: TGTGCCAGCAGCTTAGGTACTGTCAATGAGCAGTTCTTC. This rearrangement joins TRBV7-8 to TRBJ2-1; the D is unclear. The CDR3 extends over 13 amino acids. V gave up 1 base and J gave up 6 bases, with 7 bases separating them. The germline CDR1 and CDR2 sequences are SGHVS and FQNEAQ.

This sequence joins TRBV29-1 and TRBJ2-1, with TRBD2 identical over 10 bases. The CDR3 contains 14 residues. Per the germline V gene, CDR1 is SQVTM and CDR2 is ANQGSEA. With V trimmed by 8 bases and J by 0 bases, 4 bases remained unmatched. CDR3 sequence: CSCSGGPSYNEQFF. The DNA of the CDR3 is TGCAGCTGTAGCGGGGGGCCCTCCTACAATGAGCAGTTCTTC.

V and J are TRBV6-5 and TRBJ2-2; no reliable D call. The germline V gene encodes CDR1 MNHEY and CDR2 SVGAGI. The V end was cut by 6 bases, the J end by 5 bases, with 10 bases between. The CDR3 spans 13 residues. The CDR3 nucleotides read TGTGCCAGCAGGACCCTCTTAACCGGGGAGCTGTTTTTT. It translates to CASRTLLTGELFF.

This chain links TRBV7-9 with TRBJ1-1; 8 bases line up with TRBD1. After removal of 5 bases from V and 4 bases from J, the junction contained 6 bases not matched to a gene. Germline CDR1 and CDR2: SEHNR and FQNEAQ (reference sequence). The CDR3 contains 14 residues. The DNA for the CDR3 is TGTGCCAGCAGCCATCCAACAGGGGGCACTGAAGCTTTCTTT. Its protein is CASSHPTGGTEAFF.

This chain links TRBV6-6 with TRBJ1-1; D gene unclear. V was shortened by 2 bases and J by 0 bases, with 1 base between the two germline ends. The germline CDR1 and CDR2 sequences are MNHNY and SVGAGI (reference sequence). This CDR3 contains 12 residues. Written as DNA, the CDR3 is TGTGCCAGCAGTTACCTGAACACTGAAGCTTTCTTT. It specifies CASSYLNTEAFF.